Listed here are 32 T cell receptor beta chains from one sample, sequenced in a study of T cell responses to AZD1222 COVID-19 vaccine. Produced via immunoSEQ multiplex PCR; TCRdb's table is partial and in-frame only. The data hold around 120,000 clones, with under 95% observed a single time. Sequences were derived from peripheral blood, sampled 28 days after the second AZD1222 dose. The receptors here all came from an adult who received the AZD1222 COVID-19 vaccine.

This chain connects TRBV6-5 to TRBJ1-1; perhaps TRBD1 as D (6 bases). Germline V gives CDR1 MNHEY, CDR2 SVGAGI. CDR3 size: 13 residues. The V end was cut by 7 bases, the J end by 1 base, with 10 bases between. The CDR3 nucleotides are TGTGCCAGCAAGATACAGGGGAACACTGAAGCTTTCTTT. Translating it yields CASKIQGNTEAFF.

The J gene is TRBJ1-1, the V gene TRBV4-2; D perhaps matches TRBD1 (5 bases). Germline CDR1 reads LGHNA; CDR2 reads YNFKEQ. The CDR3 covers 16 residues. The ends were cut back, 4 bases at V and 2 bases at J, with 17 bases in the middle. CDR3 nucleotide sequence: TGTGCCAGCAGCCGAGAAAGGACACGAGTTAACACTGAAGCTTTCTTT. Protein product: CASSRERTRVNTEAFF.

This chain uses TRBV7-2 with TRBJ1-1; no clear D. Trimming took off 6 bases at V and 1 base at J, with 6 bases between the two ends. Germline assignment: CDR1 SGHTA and CDR2 FQGNSA. This CDR3 region has 12 residues. DNA of the CDR3: TGTGCCAGCAGTTACAGGAACACTGAAGCTTTCTTT. This codes for CASSYRNTEAFF.

This clone was observed once. The CDR3 sequence is CASARGGGGVDTQYF. The CDR3 nucleotides are TGTGCCAGCGCTCGCGGCGGGGGGGGAGTAGATACGCAGTATTTT. The chain is built from TRBV7-2 and TRBJ2-3; TRBD2 matches at 9 bases. V trimming: 8 bases; J trimming: 5 bases; junction bases outside the gene matches: 11. The CDR3 length is 15 residues. CDR1 SGHTA and CDR2 FQGNSA come from the germline V gene.

The chain recombines TRBV27 with TRBJ1-2; D gene ambiguous. CDR1 and CDR2 from the germline V gene are MNHEY and SMNVEV (reference sequence). This CDR3 region has 13 residues. The V and J ends lost 5 bases and 4 bases respectively, with 11 bases between them. The CDR3 DNA follows: TGTGCCAGCAGTCAAACCCCGGGCTATGGCTACACCTTC. Encoded protein: CASSQTPGYGYTF.

The rearrangement links TRBV5-4 to TRBJ2-6, with a weak D call TRBD1 (6 bases). The germline V gene encodes CDR1 SGHNT and CDR2 YYREEE (reference sequence). The CDR3 runs 17 residues. V was pared by 4 bases and J by 0 bases, with 14 bases between. For the CDR3, the DNA is TGTGCCAGCAGCCCTCGCCAAGGGGGCTCTGGGGCCAACGTCCTGACTTTC. This translates into CASSPRQGGSGANVLTF.

The chain employs TRBV5-5 and TRBJ1-1, with D uncertain. Trimming stripped 0 bases from V and 1 base from J, with 7 bases between. The CDR3 is 14 residues long. Per germline, CDR1 SGHKS and CDR2 YYEKEE (reference sequence). The CDR3 sequence: CASSLAVGNTEAFF. The CDR3 DNA sequence: TGTGCCAGCAGCTTGGCCGTGGGGAACACTGAAGCTTTCTTT.

The chain carries TRBV19 and TRBJ1-1; D not certain. The CDR3 is 11 residues long. V lost 10 bases, J lost 0 bases, and 6 bases lay in between. Germline-derived CDR1 and CDR2 are LNHDA and SQIVND (reference sequence). CDR3 residues: CATYLNTEAFF. The CDR3 region has the DNA TGTGCCACCTATTTGAACACTGAAGCTTTCTTT.

The chain joins TRBV18 to TRBJ1-1; TRBD1 matches at 7 bases. This CDR3 comprises 14 residues. Germline lookup yields CDR1 KGHSH and CDR2 LQKENI. With V trimmed by 4 bases and J by 0 bases, 2 bases remained unmatched. The CDR3 coding sequence is TGTGCCAGCTCACAGGGACAGTTGAACACTGAAGCTTTCTTT. Translation: CASSQGQLNTEAFF.

The V gene is TRBV6-2 or TRBV6-3, the J gene TRBJ2-3; the match to TRBD2 covers 9 bases. Germline values: CDR1 MNHEY, CDR2 SVGEGT. The CDR3 sequence is 17 residues long. V gave up 4 bases and J gave up 2 bases; unmatched junction bases: 10. The CDR3 region has the DNA TGTGCCAGCAGTTTGAAGAGGACTAGCGATTACACAGATACGCAGTATTTT. The encoded protein is CASSLKRTSDYTDTQYF.

CDR3 loop: CAKTGTGTYEQYF. The DNA for the CDR3 is TGTGCCAAGACCGGGACAGGGACCTACGAGCAGTACTTC. The chain uses TRBV10-3 and TRBJ2-7, with 9 bases matching TRBD1. This CDR3 is 13 amino acids long. CDR1 ENHRY and CDR2 SYGVKD come from the germline V gene. The ends lost 10 bases at V and 2 bases at J; junction bases unmatched: 6.

The chain is built from TRBV29-1 and TRBJ1-2, with 9 bases that match TRBD1. Germline V CDR1 and CDR2: SQVTM, ANQGSEA. The CDR3 extends over 14 amino acids. Trimming took 3 bases from V and 5 from J; bases not matched to a gene: 7. CDR3 DNA: TGCAGCGTTGACGCCTTCGGGACAGGGTATGGCTACACCTTC. The encoded protein is CSVDAFGTGYGYTF.

The V and J genes are TRBV19 and TRBJ1-3, with D hard to call. Per the germline V gene, CDR1 is LNHDA and CDR2 is SQIVND (reference sequence). The CDR3 has 14 residues. V lost 5 bases and J 2 bases, leaving 10 bases between the germline ends. CDR3 amino acids: CASSLSIAGNTIYF. The CDR3 nucleotides read TGTGCCAGTAGTCTGTCTATAGCTGGAAACACCATATATTTT.

In its sample, this clone was seen once. V is TRBV7-2 and J is TRBJ1-2; possible D gene TRBD1, 6 bases. This CDR3 comprises 16 residues. Germline V gene data show CDR1 as SGHTA and CDR2 as FQGNSA. V was trimmed by 1 base and J by 0 bases, leaving 12 bases between them. The DNA of the CDR3 is TGTGCCAGCAGCTTAGTATCCGGGGGCACTAACTATGGCTACACCTTC. Its protein product is CASSLVSGGTNYGYTF.

The rearrangement joins TRBV2 to TRBJ2-1; D is uncertain. CDR1 is SNHLY and CDR2 is FYNNEI in the germline V gene. Trimming left V 5 bases short and J 4 bases short, with 9 bases between. The CDR3 runs 13 residues. The CDR3 coding sequence is TGTGCCAGCAGTAAAGACGTTTACAATGAGCAGTTCTTC. Its translation is CASSKDVYNEQFF.

DNA of the CDR3: TGTGCCAGCAGTCTCGGACAGGGTAACACCATATATTTT. Amino acids: CASSLGQGNTIYF. This chain links TRBV27 with TRBJ1-3; 8 bases are a match to TRBD1. CDR1 and CDR2 from the germline V gene are MNHEY and SMNVEV (reference sequence). The junction had 4 bases not matched to a gene; V was cut back by 5 bases and J by 7 bases. The CDR3 spans 13 residues.

The gene calls are TRBV7-9 and TRBJ1-2; D is uncertain. CDR3 length equals 15 residues. Trimming took off 1 base at V and 0 bases at J, with 9 bases between the two ends. Germline CDR1 SEHNR, CDR2 FQNEAQ (reference sequence). The CDR3 reads CASSLEGGANYGYTF. The DNA of the CDR3 is TGTGCCAGCAGCTTAGAGGGCGGTGCTAACTATGGCTACACCTTC.

The chain employs TRBV7-9 and TRBJ1-1; the D is unclear. Germline assignment: CDR1 SEHNR and CDR2 FQNEAQ (reference sequence). There are 14 residues in the CDR3. Trimming cost V 3 bases and J 5 bases, with 13 bases left between them. CDR3 region: CASSFSGPSTEAFF. DNA for the CDR3: TGTGCCAGCAGCTTCTCGGGCCCGAGTACTGAAGCTTTCTTT.

This chain uses TRBV4-3 with TRBJ2-1; D perhaps matches TRBD2 (5 bases). Germline loops: CDR1 LGHNA, CDR2 YSLEER. Between the trimmed V and J ends, which lost 3 bases and 10 bases, there was a span of 13 bases. The CDR3 runs to 13 residues. In DNA, the CDR3 is TGCGCCAGCAGCCACCCCGACTATGGCGAGCAGTTCTTC. This translates into CASSHPDYGEQFF.

The DNA of the CDR3 is TGTGCCAGCAGCGTCGGAAGAGGGTACGAGCAGTACTTC. This codes for CASSVGRGYEQYF. The chain has TRBV5-4 and TRBJ2-7; possible D gene TRBD2, 5 bases. V was shortened by 4 bases and J by 4 bases, with 12 bases between the two germline ends. The CDR3 has 13 amino acids. From germline, CDR1 is SGHNT and CDR2 YYREEE (reference sequence).

This sequence joins TRBV19 and TRBJ1-2; a possible D gene is TRBD1 (5 bases). This CDR3 contains 13 residues. V lost 7 bases and J 4 bases, leaving 13 bases between the germline ends. Germline V gene lookup returns CDR1 LNHDA and CDR2 SQIVND (reference sequence). CDR3 coding DNA: TGTGCCAGTAAGGTTCAGGGCAGCTATGGCTACACCTTC. Translated, it gives CASKVQGSYGYTF. Together with reference TRBV19 and TRBJ1-2, the CDR3 gives the full variable domain: DGGITQSPKYLFRKEGQNVTLSCEQNLNHDAMYWYRQDPGQGLRLIYYSQIVNDFQKGDIAEGYSVSREKKESFPLTVTSAQKNPTAFYLCASKVQGSYGYTFGSGTRLTVV.

CDR3 sequence reads: CASSIEGGRDTIYF. Here the CDR3 DNA reads TGTGCCAGTAGTATAGAAGGCGGCCGAGACACCATATATTTT. The chain employs TRBV19 and TRBJ1-3; D remains unclear. The CDR3 is 14 residues long. Looked up from germline, CDR1 is LNHDA and CDR2 is SQIVND (reference sequence). Trimming took off 0 bases at V and 8 bases at J, with 11 bases between the two ends.

Concerning this clone itself: Compared with germline, one end of the junction differs, possibly owing to a read error. The chain recombines TRBV4-3 with TRBJ1-1; 9 positions match TRBD1. This CDR3 is 15 amino acids long. From germline, CDR1 is LGHNA and CDR2 YSLEER. The CDR3 spells CASSQDRGAATEAFF. CDR3 DNA: TGCGCCAGCAGTCAAGACAGGGGGGCGGCCACTGAAGCTTTCTTT.

V usage is TRBV6-5 and J usage is TRBJ2-5, with D maybe TRBD2 (7 bases). Deletions cut 7 bases from V and 4 bases from J, with 16 bases between. Germline CDR1 MNHEY, CDR2 SVGAGI. The CDR3 runs to 14 residues. CDR3 sequence reads: CASTTRGRVETQYF. CDR3 in DNA: TGTGCCAGCACTACAAGGGGGAGGGTAGAGACCCAGTACTTC.

V is TRBV7-6 and J is TRBJ1-4, with D possibly matching TRBD1 (5 bases). The V end lost 1 base, the J end lost 5 bases, and 20 bases lay between the germline ends. The CDR3 is 18 residues long. Germline V lookup: CDR1 SGHVS, CDR2 FNYEAQ. In nucleotides, the CDR3 is TGTGCCAGCAGCTTAGAGTGGGGGAGGTTAGCGACAAATGAAAAACTGTTTTTT. Translating it yields CASSLEWGRLATNEKLFF.

The rearrangement links TRBV19 to TRBJ2-1; 10 bases match TRBD2. CDR3 size: 15 residues. The junction had 9 bases not matched to a gene; V was cut back by 6 bases and J by 7 bases. CDR1 LNHDA and CDR2 SQIVND come from the germline V gene (reference sequence). The CDR3 here is CASSQRGGLTNEQFF. CDR3 coding DNA: TGTGCCAGTAGCCAGCGGGGGGGCCTAACGAATGAGCAGTTCTTC.

The gene calls are TRBV4-3 and TRBJ1-5, with TRBD1 as a possible D gene (6 bases). The germline gives CDR1 LGHNA, CDR2 YSLEER. V was clipped by 2 bases and J by 9 bases, with 11 bases between them. CDR3 size: 13 residues. The CDR3, as DNA: TGCGCCAGCAGCCAACGAAGGGGGGGGCCCCAGCATTTT. Translated, it gives CASSQRRGGPQHF.

The chain joins TRBV14 to TRBJ1-6; D remains ambiguous. Trimming pared 3 bases from V and 4 bases from J, leaving 7 bases between. CDR3 size: 14 residues. CDR1 and CDR2 from the germline V gene are SGHDN and FVKESK. CDR3: CASSHRGYNSPLHF. CDR3 sequence (DNA): TGTGCCAGCAGCCATCGGGGTTATAATTCACCCCTCCACTTT.

The V and J genes are TRBV19 and TRBJ2-5, with D possibly TRBD2 on 5 matching bases. Germline CDR1 is LNHDA and CDR2 is SQIVND (reference sequence). V shed 6 bases and J shed 1 base, with 15 bases lying between them. This CDR3 is built from 15 residues. CDR3: CASRKTSSGQETQYF. The CDR3 bases are TGTGCCAGTAGGAAGACCTCGAGCGGCCAAGAGACCCAGTACTTC. Full variable domain (rest looked up from reference TRBV19 and TRBJ2-5): DGGITQSPKYLFRKEGQNVTLSCEQNLNHDAMYWYRQDPGQGLRLIYYSQIVNDFQKGDIAEGYSVSREKKESFPLTVTSAQKNPTAFYLCASRKTSSGQETQYFGPGTRLLVL.

In DNA form, the CDR3 reads TGTGCCAGCCTGGGGGAGGCCTACGAGCAGTACTTC. Encoded protein: CASLGEAYEQYF. The V and J genes are TRBV5-8 and TRBJ2-7; TRBD2 is a possible D gene (6 bases). V lost 7 bases, J lost 2 bases, and 10 bases lay in between. The germline gives CDR1 SGHTS, CDR2 YDEGEE. The CDR3 covers 12 residues.

The genes are TRBV5-4 and TRBJ1-5; D not certain. The CDR3 runs 13 residues. V was shortened by 0 bases and J by 6 bases, with 7 bases between the two germline ends. Germline CDR1 and CDR2: SGHNT and YYREEE (reference sequence). The CDR3 region has the DNA TGTGCCAGCAGCTTGGGGGGAAGTCAGCCCCAGCATTTT. It yields the protein CASSLGGSQPQHF.

In its sample, this clone was seen once. This sequence joins TRBV3-1 (or the pseudogene TRBV3-2) and TRBJ2-5, with 7 bases identical to TRBD1. Unmatched junction bases numbered 9, after V lost 0 bases and J lost 5 bases. The length of the CDR3 is 16 residues. The germline V gene has CDR1 LGHDT and CDR2 YNNKEL (reference sequence). In DNA form, the CDR3 reads TGTGCCAGCAGCCAAGACCGGGACAGAAAATCGGAGACCCAGTACTTC. Translation gives CASSQDRDRKSETQYF.